The rows below give T cell receptor beta chains drawn from one sample of a study of blood T cell repertoires in COVID-19. TCRdb's copy holds only in-frame clones and misses some; the assay was immunoSEQ multiplex PCR. The sample lists about 300,000 clones; 65% to 85% were seen once. The sequenced sample was peripheral blood. The receptor source for this set is a human donor with COVID-19, enrolled during active disease. The donor label of this sample is uncertain. The CDR3 runs from the conserved cysteine through the conserved F or W.

TRBJ1-1,TRBV11-1,CASSLFSGEAFF
TRBJ2-7,TRBV3-1/TRBV3-2,CASSATGGTEQYF
TRBJ2-1,TRBV19,CASSTSRSGGEQFF
TRBJ1-4,TRBV28,CASSKQATNEKLFF
TRBJ1-2,TRBV19,CASSIGQSNYGYTF
TRBJ1-1,TRBV15,CATSRVQGAGEAFF
TRBJ2-5,TRBV6-1,CASSDSWDRGQETQYF
TRBJ1-2,TRBV6-1,CASSEAMGTGYYGYTF
TRBJ2-3,TRBV9,CASSVATGTDTQYF
TRBJ2-7,TRBV3-1/TRBV3-2,CASSQEIASYEQYF
TRBJ2-7,TRBV28,CASHPGTLSSYEQYF
TRBJ2-5,TRBV6-4,CASSEGKEAETQYF
TRBJ2-3,TRBV7-6,CASSLSSGSWYTQYF
TRBJ2-5,TRBV9,CASSPQTLQETQYF
TRBJ2-3,TRBV4-1,CASSRIGSTDTQYF
TRBJ1-2,TRBV28,CASSLSGQAKDYGYTF
TRBJ1-1,TRBV7-9,CASDRGQGTEAFF
TRBJ2-5,TRBV3-1/TRBV3-2,CASSSWTGGETQYF
TRBJ2-2,TRBV11-2,CASSYGTRGTGELFF
TRBJ2-1,TRBV19,CASSRGASGYDEQFF
TRBJ1-5,TRBV30,CAYAAGNQPQHF
TRBJ1-1,TRBV4-1,CASSQERQGNTEAFF
TRBJ2-7,TRBV6-5,CASSRAIGLHEQYF
TRBJ1-3,TRBV3-1/TRBV3-2,CASSQTASSGNTIYF
TRBJ2-3,TRBV28,CASSAGRNTQYF
TRBJ2-7,TRBV12-5,CASGLGQGNEQYF
TRBJ2-5,TRBV7-6,CASSLLLAGVGETQYF
TRBJ1-5,TRBV19,CASSTPPYNQPQHF
TRBJ2-1,TRBV11-2,CASSSYGSTLAGGYNEQFF
TRBJ2-3,TRBV19,CASSIRGQGADTQYF
TRBJ2-7,TRBV5-4,CASSSGQGEYEQYF
TRBJ1-1,TRBV12-5,CASGLAGGNTEAFF